A single sample gave rise to the 30 T cell receptor beta chains below, sequenced in a study of T cells in Graves' hyperthyroidism and ophthalmopathy. It was RNA transcripts that yielded the amplified TCR beta CDR3 regions. The HTBI primer set was used in a first-round RT-PCR of the TCR CDR3. TCRdb itself ran the multiplex PCR reads through MiXCR, one entry per CDR3 protein. This table holds 800,000 or so distinct CDR3 sequences, roughly 37% found once. The sequenced sample was blood. The receptors were sampled from a man aged 18 to 29 with Graves' hyperthyroidism.

This clonotype was recorded at least ten times. This sequence joins TRBV25-1 and TRBJ1-1, with a weak D call TRBD1 (5 bases). This CDR3 spans 15 amino acids. The germline gives CDR1 MGHDK, CDR2 SYGVNS. With 8 bases removed from V and 1 base from J, the gap between germline ends came to 17 bases. Here the CDR3 reads CASGGDQQENTEAFF. CDR3 DNA: TGTGCCAGCGGGGGGGATCAGCAAGAGAACACTGAAGCTTTCTTT.

J is TRBJ1-1 and V is TRBV6-6; D is perhaps TRBD1 (6 bases). Germline CDR1 and CDR2: MNHNY and SVGAGI (reference sequence). V dropped 2 bases and J dropped 1 base, with 11 bases sitting between them. The CDR3 is made up of 15 amino acids. The CDR3 DNA follows: TGTGCCAGCAGTTACACGGGACACAGGAACACTGAAGCTTTCTTT. Residues: CASSYTGHRNTEAFF.

This sequence joins TRBV28 and TRBJ2-5; TRBD1 might be the D (6 bases). Germline lookup yields CDR1 MDHEN and CDR2 SYDVKM. The CDR3 contains 13 residues. V was pared by 6 bases and J by 4 bases, with 12 bases between. The CDR3 coding sequence is TGTGCCAGCAGGTCCCAGGGGCCAGAGACCCAGTACTTC. Translated, it gives CASRSQGPETQYF.

The chain employs TRBV6-5 and TRBJ1-5; D gene ambiguous. The germline gives CDR1 MNHEY, CDR2 SVGAGI. V was pared by 0 bases and J by 11 bases, with 17 bases between. The CDR3 is 15 residues long. CDR3 sequence reads: CASSYSSGIQETQHF. The CDR3 nucleotides are TGTGCCAGCAGTTACTCTAGCGGGATCCAAGAGACCCAGCATTTT.

The chain recombines TRBV12-3 or TRBV12-4 with TRBJ1-3, with 10 bases matching TRBD1. V lost 1 base to trimming and J lost 7 bases; unmatched junction nucleotides: 1. The CDR3 runs to 14 residues. The DNA of the CDR3 is TGTGCCAGCAGTTTAGGACAGGGGGCTAACACCATATATTTT. It specifies CASSLGQGANTIYF.

This clonotype appeared a few times. This chain links TRBV4-1 with TRBJ1-5; D gene unclear. This CDR3 contains 13 residues. Germline V lookup: CDR1 MGHRA, CDR2 YSYEKL. The germline V and J ends were trimmed by 0 bases and 4 bases, with 4 bases remaining between them. The CDR3 loop reads CASSQDWNQPQHF. CDR3 coding DNA: TGCGCCAGCAGCCAAGATTGGAATCAGCCCCAGCATTTT.

This clonotype has a count of ten or more. The V and J genes are TRBV7-8 and TRBJ2-5, with 14 bases matching TRBD2. Germline V gives CDR1 SGHVS, CDR2 FQNEAQ. V gave up 5 bases and J gave up 2 bases; unmatched junction bases: 7. The CDR3 runs to 17 residues. CDR3 loop: CASSRPTSGGEQETQYF. The CDR3 DNA sequence: TGTGCCAGCAGCCGACCGACTAGCGGGGGGGAACAAGAGACCCAGTACTTC.

In its sample, this clonotype was seen many times. This chain links TRBV10-1 with TRBJ2-7, with no clear D. V lost 4 bases and J 2 bases, leaving 12 bases between the germline ends. The CDR3 loop spans 14 amino acids. In germline, CDR1 is WNHNN, CDR2 SYGVQD (reference sequence). CDR3 nucleotides: TGCGCCAGCAGTGCCAATTCAGGACCCTACGAGCAGTACTTC. Its translation is CASSANSGPYEQYF.

At least ten counts were recorded for this clonotype. The CDR3 DNA is TGTGCCAGCAGCCAGCAGAACACTGAAGCTTTCTTT. Its protein is CASSQQNTEAFF. The chain couples TRBV7-2 to TRBJ1-1; D is unclear. CDR3 length equals 12 residues. CDR1 SGHTA and CDR2 FQGNSA come from the germline V gene. V lost 5 bases, J lost 1 base, and 5 bases lay in between.

As to this clonotype: A much larger clone lies one base from this, so it may be a read error. The chain is built from TRBV20-1 and TRBJ1-3, with a tentative D call TRBD1 (5 bases). Germline V gene sequence: CDR1 DFQATT, CDR2 SNEGSKA (reference sequence). The CDR3 totals 12 residues. DNA of the CDR3: TGCAGTACTAGAGGGGCTGGAAACACCATATATTTT. Translation gives CSTRGAGNTIYF.

V usage is TRBV30 and J usage is TRBJ1-5; D not resolved. Per the germline V gene, CDR1 is GTSNPN and CDR2 is SVGIG (reference sequence). The CDR3 sequence is 15 residues long. Trimming removed 0 bases from V and 1 base from J, with 10 bases in between. Here the CDR3 reads CAWSVKERSNQPQHF. DNA for the CDR3: TGTGCCTGGAGTGTAAAGGAAAGGAGCAATCAGCCCCAGCATTTT.

This clonotype occurred many times. The chain recombines TRBV7-2 with TRBJ2-2; D gene uncertain. The length of the CDR3 is 13 residues. Trimming shortened V by 3 bases and J by 3 bases, and 5 bases separated the two germline ends. Germline CDR1 is SGHTA and CDR2 is FQGNSA. The CDR3 nucleotides are TGTGCCAGCAGCTTGGTCTACACCGGGGAGCTGTTTTTT. It codes for CASSLVYTGELFF.

This clonotype was seen a handful of times. V usage is TRBV6-6 and J usage is TRBJ2-7; D tentatively reads TRBD1 or TRBD2 (6 bases each). The CDR3 spans 16 residues. V dropped 5 bases and J dropped 0 bases, with 17 bases sitting between them. In germline, CDR1 is MNHNY, CDR2 SVGAGI (reference sequence). The CDR3 sequence is CASSRGGPLSSYEQYF. CDR3 coding DNA: TGTGCCAGCAGTAGAGGGGGGCCTTTGAGCTCCTACGAGCAGTACTTC.

In the case of this clonotype: One end of the junction varies from germline; a read error may be responsible. CDR3 sequence: CSVAATGF. The DNA of the CDR3 is TGCAGCGTGGCCGCGACAGGGTTC. V usage is TRBV29-1 and J usage is TRBJ2-7; 7 bases are a match to TRBD1. CDR1 is SQVTM and CDR2 is ANQGSEA in the germline V gene. The CDR3 is 8 amino acids.

This clonotype was observed at least ten times. The chain combines TRBV20-1 with TRBJ2-5; 7 bases map to TRBD1. This CDR3 spans 13 amino acids. Germline CDR1 is DFQATT and CDR2 is SNEGSKA (reference sequence). After removal of 5 bases from V and 4 bases from J, the junction contained 7 bases not matched to a gene. CDR3 residues: CSALQGVLETQYF. The CDR3 DNA sequence: TGCAGTGCTCTTCAGGGGGTTCTAGAGACCCAGTACTTC.

Only a few counts were recorded for this clonotype. This sequence joins TRBV12-3 or TRBV12-4 and TRBJ2-7, with D tentatively TRBD2 (5 bases). The V gene lost 8 bases and the J gene lost 3 bases, with 14 bases spanning the gap. The CDR3 spans 13 residues. CDR3: CASLPGNGYEQYF. The CDR3 nucleotides read TGTGCCAGCCTACCGGGGAACGGCTACGAGCAGTACTTC.

There are a few counts of this clonotype. The rearrangement joins TRBV20-1 to TRBJ1-4; 9 positions agree with TRBD1. The CDR3 spans 15 residues. Germline-derived CDR1 and CDR2 are DFQATT and SNEGSKA (reference sequence). The V and J ends lost 0 bases and 10 bases, in that order; junction bases with no gene match: 9. CDR3 in amino acids: CSARDRQGVMGKLFF. In nucleotides, the CDR3 is TGCAGTGCTAGAGATCGACAGGGGGTAATGGGAAAACTGTTTTTT.

The gene calls are TRBV19 and TRBJ2-7; 7 bases agree with TRBD2. This CDR3 has 16 amino acids. Germline V gives CDR1 LNHDA, CDR2 SQIVND (reference sequence). Trimming at V came to 1 base and at J to 2 bases, leaving 8 bases not matched to a gene. CDR3 protein: CASSIVRSGITYEQYF. CDR3 in DNA: TGTGCCAGTAGTATAGTGCGCAGCGGGATCACCTACGAGCAGTACTTC.

Ten or more counts support this clonotype. The V and J genes are TRBV4-3 and TRBJ1-5; TRBD1 might be the D (5 bases). From germline, CDR1 is LGHNA and CDR2 YSLEER. V gave up 2 bases and J gave up 7 bases, with 12 bases separating them. The CDR3 totals 14 residues. The CDR3 sequence is CASSQKGRRQPQHF. CDR3 bases: TGCGCCAGCAGCCAAAAGGGGCGACGGCAGCCCCAGCATTTT.

This chain links TRBV6-5 with TRBJ1-5, with unresolved D. This CDR3 has 13 amino acids. CDR1 MNHEY and CDR2 SVGAGI come from the germline V gene. V lost 0 bases, J lost 7 bases, and 7 bases lay in between. The CDR3 DNA follows: TGTGCCAGCAGTTACTCGACTATGCAGCCCCAGCATTTT. Amino acids: CASSYSTMQPQHF.

About this clonotype: Given a much more abundant clone one base away, this may be a read error. This rearrangement joins TRBV25-1 to TRBJ2-7; D remains ambiguous. Germline CDR1 and CDR2: MGHDK and SYGVNS. Trimming removed 10 bases at V and 2 bases at J, with 12 bases between. The CDR3 has 12 amino acids. Here the CDR3 DNA reads TGTGCCACCCAGCAAAGCGCCTACGAGCAGTACTTC. Protein sequence: CATQQSAYEQYF.

The table lists this clonotype with a few counts. This chain joins TRBV12-3 or TRBV12-4 and TRBJ2-2; D remains unclear. V was clipped by 6 bases and J by 6 bases, with 14 bases between them. CDR3 length: 14 amino acids. DNA for the CDR3: TGTGCCAGCAGCGTGAATACCGGAGCCGGGGAGCTGTTTTTT. It is translated as CASSVNTGAGELFF.

About this clonotype: This sequence may be a read error, since a much larger clone differs from it by one base. The chain combines TRBV2 with TRBJ1-2; TRBD1 aligns across 7 bases. Germline V gene data show CDR1 as SNHLY and CDR2 as FYNNEI. The CDR3 totals 15 residues. V was clipped by 3 bases and J by 4 bases; unmatched bases: 8. CDR3 coding DNA: TGTGCCAGCAGTGAGGAAGGGGGCGGAGGCTATGGCTACACCTTC. This sequence encodes CASSEEGGGGYGYTF.

The chain joins TRBV9 to TRBJ2-7; 7 nucleotides agree with TRBD1. CDR3 size: 15 residues. Losses at the gene ends were 6 bases for V and 2 bases for J; bases not matched to a gene: 11. Germline V gene lookup returns CDR1 SGDLS and CDR2 YYNGEE. The CDR3 nucleotides read TGTGCCAGCAAGCCGCCGACAGGGAACCCCTACGAGCAGTACTTC. Protein: CASKPPTGNPYEQYF.

The chain combines TRBV6-5 with TRBJ1-5; D is perhaps TRBD1 (5 bases). The CDR3 runs to 14 residues. V shed 8 bases and J shed 4 bases, with 15 bases lying between them. From germline, CDR1 is MNHEY and CDR2 SVGAGI. Here the CDR3 reads CASGQGYLNQPQHF. CDR3 coding DNA: TGTGCCAGCGGTCAGGGATACTTGAATCAGCCCCAGCATTTT.

Remarks on this clonotype: A much larger clone is a single base away; this may be a read error. The chain uses TRBV29-1 and TRBJ1-1; D is ambiguous. The CDR3 is made up of 12 amino acids. Trimming stripped 7 bases from V and 3 bases from J, with 12 bases between. The germline gives CDR1 SQVTM, CDR2 ANQGSEA. CDR3 in amino acids: CSAAEMDTEAFF. CDR3 bases: TGCAGCGCGGCGGAGATGGACACTGAAGCTTTCTTT.

This chain joins TRBV20-1 and TRBJ1-2; TRBD1 aligns across 7 bases. Trimming took 2 bases from V and 6 from J; bases not matched to a gene: 9. Germline CDR1 is DFQATT and CDR2 is SNEGSKA (reference sequence). The CDR3 totals 14 residues. CDR3 in DNA: TGCAGTGCTAGACATACAGAAACAGGGGATGGCTACACCTTC. Residues: CSARHTETGDGYTF.

The gene calls are TRBV12-5 and TRBJ2-7; D may be TRBD2 (5 bases). The CDR3 runs to 12 residues. CDR1 and CDR2 from the germline V gene are LGHNT and FRNRAP. The CDR3 nucleotides read TGTGCCAGCAGACCGGCAGCGATGAGGGAGTACTTC. Translated: CASRPAAMREYF.

V is TRBV11-2 and J is TRBJ2-7; D might be TRBD1 or TRBD2, each matching 5 bases. Deletions cut 8 bases from V and 5 bases from J, with 13 bases between. Germline values: CDR1 SGHAT, CDR2 FQNNGV. This CDR3 comprises 12 residues. The CDR3 is CASSRDQHEQYF. CDR3 bases: TGTGCCAGCTCCCGGGACCAACACGAGCAGTACTTC. The full variable domain, its missing parts supplied by reference TRBV11-2 and TRBJ2-7, is EAGVAQSPRYKIIEKRQSVAFWCNPISGHATLYWYQQILGQGPKLLIQFQNNGVVDDSQLPKDRFSAERLKGVDSTLKIQPAKLEDSAVYLCASSRDQHEQYFGPGTRLTVT.

The genes are TRBV29-1 and TRBJ1-2; 8 positions match TRBD1. After removal of 0 bases from V and 2 bases from J, the junction contained 11 bases not matched to a gene. The V gene's germline CDR1 is SQVTM and CDR2 ANQGSEA. The CDR3 spans 17 residues. The chain's CDR3 is CSVEESPGGTENYGYTF. For the CDR3, the DNA is TGCAGCGTTGAAGAGTCACCAGGGGGCACCGAGAACTATGGCTACACCTTC.